This T cell receptor (beta chain) was found in a study of T cell repertoires in cytomegalovirus infection. Whole-study context: CMV infection and matching HLA type were both indicated by public TCR beta signatures.

The CDR3 has 11 amino acids. Per germline, CDR1 DFQATT and CDR2 SNEGSKA (reference sequence). TCRdb passed the reads through MiXCR, listing each CDR3 protein once. Found here are some 150,000 distinct CDR3 sequences, about a quarter of them singletons; the top ten hold 9.5% to 13%. What was sequenced was PBMCs. This sequence originates from a human donor in good health (CMV status not recorded). Some clones in this sample may be carry-over from other donors' samples. The chain is built from TRBV20-1 and TRBJ2-3; the D gene is possibly TRBD1 (7 bases). CDR3 region: CRAGGTDTQYF. Here the CDR3 DNA reads TGCAGGGCAGGGGGGACAGATACGCAGTATTTT.